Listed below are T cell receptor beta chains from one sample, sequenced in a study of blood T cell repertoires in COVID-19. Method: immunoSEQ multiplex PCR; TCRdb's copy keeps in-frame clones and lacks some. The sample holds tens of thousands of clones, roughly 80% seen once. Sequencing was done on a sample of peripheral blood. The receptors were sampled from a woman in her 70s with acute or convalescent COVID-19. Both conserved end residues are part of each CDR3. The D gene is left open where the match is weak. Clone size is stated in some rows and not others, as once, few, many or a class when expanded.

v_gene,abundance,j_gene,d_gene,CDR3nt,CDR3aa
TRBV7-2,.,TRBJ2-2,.,TGTGCCAGCAGCTTAGCGTTCGGGGTAAACACCGGGGAGCTGTTTTTT,CASSLAFGVNTGELFF
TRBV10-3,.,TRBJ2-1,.,TGTGCCATCAGTGAATCGGAGGCGGTTTACAATGAGCAGTTCTTC,CAISESEAVYNEQFF
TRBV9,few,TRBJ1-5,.,TGTGCCAGCAGCTCAGATCAGGGGCAGCAGCCCCAGCATTTT,CASSSDQGQQPQHF
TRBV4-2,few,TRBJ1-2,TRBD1,TGTGCCAGCAGCCAAGATACAGGGGGCAAATATGGCTACACCTTC,CASSQDTGGKYGYTF
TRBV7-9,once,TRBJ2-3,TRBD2,TGTGCCAGCAGCTTAGGGGGTAGCGGGGCCCCCACAGATACGCAGTATTTT,CASSLGGSGAPTDTQYF
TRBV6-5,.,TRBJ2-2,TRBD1,TGTGCCAGCAGAGGGACAGGGAACGCCGGGGAGCTGTTTTTT,CASRGTGNAGELFF
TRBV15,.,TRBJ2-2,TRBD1,TGTGCCACCAGCGTAGACAGGGCGTACGGGGAGCTGTTTTTT,CATSVDRAYGELFF
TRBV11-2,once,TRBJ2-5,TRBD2,TGTGCCAGCAGCTGGAGCGGGAGCCAAGAGACCCAGTACTTC,CASSWSGSQETQYF
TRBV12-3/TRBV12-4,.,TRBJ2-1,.,TGTGCCAGCAGCCCCGCTAGCAATGAGCAGTTCTTC,CASSPASNEQFF
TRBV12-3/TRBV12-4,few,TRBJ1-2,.,TGTGCCAGCAGACAGGGTTTGTGGGGCTACACCTTC,CASRQGLWGYTF
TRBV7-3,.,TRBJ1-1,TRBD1,TGTGCCAGCAGCCAATCCGACAGGGGGCGCGGGAACACTGAAGCTTTCTTT,CASSQSDRGRGNTEAFF
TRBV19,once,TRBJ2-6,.,TGTGCCAGTAGTACGGGTTCCTCTGGGGCCAACGTCCTGACTTTC,CASSTGSSGANVLTF
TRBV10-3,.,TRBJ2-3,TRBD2,TGTGCCATCCGTGGCGGGGGGGCCACAGATACGCAGTATTTT,CAIRGGGATDTQYF
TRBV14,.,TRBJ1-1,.,TGTGCCAGCAGCCAAGCGGAGGGACGTGGCACTGAAGCTTTCTTT,CASSQAEGRGTEAFF
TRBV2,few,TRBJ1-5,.,TGTGCCAGCAGTGAAGCGCGTAGTACAGATAGCAATCAGCCCCAGCATTTT,CASSEARSTDSNQPQHF
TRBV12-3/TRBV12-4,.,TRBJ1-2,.,TGTGCCAGCAGTTGGGGCAGCTACTATGGCTACACCTTC,CASSWGSYYGYTF
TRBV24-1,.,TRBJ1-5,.,TGTGCCACCAGTGATCGGGAAGGGCAGCCCCAGCATTTT,CATSDREGQPQHF
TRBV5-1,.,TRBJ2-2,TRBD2,TGCGCCAGCAGCTTGTCTAGCGGGTACACCGGGGAGCTGTTTTTT,CASSLSSGYTGELFF
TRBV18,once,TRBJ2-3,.,TGTGCCAGCTCACCACAAGTGACAGACACAGATACGCAGTATTTT,CASSPQVTDTDTQYF
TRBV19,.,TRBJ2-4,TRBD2,TGTGCCAGTAGTATCATTGGACTAGCCGGAAACATTCAGTACTTC,CASSIIGLAGNIQYF
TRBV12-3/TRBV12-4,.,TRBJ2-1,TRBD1,TGTGCCAGCAAGACGACAGGGGGCCATGAGCAGTTCTTC,CASKTTGGHEQFF
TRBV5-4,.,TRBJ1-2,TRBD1,TGTGCCAGCTCCCGGCGACAGGGCTTTTATGGCTACACCTTC,CASSRRQGFYGYTF
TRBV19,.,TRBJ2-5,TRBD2,TGTGCCAGTACCCGTAGCGGGGGGGCCGGAGAGACCCAGTACTTC,CASTRSGGAGETQYF
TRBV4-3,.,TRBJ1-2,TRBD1,TGCGCCAGCAGCCAAGATTCGCAGGACAGGGGTGTCTATGGCTACACCTTC,CASSQDSQDRGVYGYTF
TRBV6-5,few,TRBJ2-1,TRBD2,TGTGCCAGCAGTCAGACTAGCGGGGCGATCAATGAGCAGTTCTTC,CASSQTSGAINEQFF
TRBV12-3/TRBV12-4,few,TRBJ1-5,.,TGTGCCAGCAGTACCCAGGGTCAGCCCCAGCATTTT,CASSTQGQPQHF
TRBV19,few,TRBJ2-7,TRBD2,TGTGCCAGTAGTATAACTAGCGGGGCCTACGAGCAGTACTTC,CASSITSGAYEQYF
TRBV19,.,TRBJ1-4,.,TGTGCCAGTAGTATAGAGAAGTATAGAGGAGAAAAACTGTTTTTT,CASSIEKYRGEKLFF
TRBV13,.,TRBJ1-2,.,TGTGCCAGCAGCCCTCTCCGGGCAGGGCCCTATGGCTACACCTTC,CASSPLRAGPYGYTF
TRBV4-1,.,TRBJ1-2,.,TGCGCCAGCAGCCAGCTCCCGGACTCTCTGTACTATGGCTACACCTTC,CASSQLPDSLYYGYTF
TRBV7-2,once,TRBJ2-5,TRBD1,TGTGCCAGCAGCCAACAGGGGGCCCAAGAGACCCAGTACTTC,CASSQQGAQETQYF
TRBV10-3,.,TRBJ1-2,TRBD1,TGTGCCATCCGACAGGGTGGTGGCTATGGCTACACCTTC,CAIRQGGGYGYTF
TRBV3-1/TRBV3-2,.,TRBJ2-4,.,TGTGCCAGCAGCCAAGCCGGGACCAAAAACATTCAGTACTTC,CASSQAGTKNIQYF
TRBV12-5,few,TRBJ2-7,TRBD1,TGTGCTAGTGGTTTGGGGGGGACAGGGTGGTACGAGCAGTACTTC,CASGLGGTGWYEQYF
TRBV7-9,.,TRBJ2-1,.,TGTGCCAGCAGCTTAGCGGGGGGGCCTGGCAATGAGCAGTTCTTC,CASSLAGGPGNEQFF
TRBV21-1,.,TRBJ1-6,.,TGTGCCAGCATTTCCGGGACAGGGCCTCCTTCACCCCTCCACTTT,CASISGTGPPSPLHF
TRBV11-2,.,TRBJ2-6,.,TGTGCCAGCAGCCTATCTGGGGCCAACGTCCTGACTTTC,CASSLSGANVLTF
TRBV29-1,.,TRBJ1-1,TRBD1,TGCAGCGCTTCGGGACAGATGAACACTGAAGCTTTCTTT,CSASGQMNTEAFF
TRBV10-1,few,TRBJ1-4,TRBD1,TGCGCCAGCAGCGAGGACAGGGCAGCTAATGAAAAACTGTTTTTT,CASSEDRAANEKLFF
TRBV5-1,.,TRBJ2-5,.,TGCGCCAGCAGCTTGGGCACTATGGGTCGGGAGACCCAGTACTTC,CASSLGTMGRETQYF
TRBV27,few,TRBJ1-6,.,TGTGCCAGCAGCCCAAACAGTTATAATTCACCCCTCCACTTT,CASSPNSYNSPLHF
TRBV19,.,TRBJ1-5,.,TGTGCCAGTAGTACTCCCCCGGTCCGGCCCCAGCATTTT,CASSTPPVRPQHF
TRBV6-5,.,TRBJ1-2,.,TGTGCCAGCAGTACATGGACACAATCTAACTATGGCTACACCTTC,CASSTWTQSNYGYTF
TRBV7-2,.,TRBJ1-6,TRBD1,TGTGCCAGCAGCGCACAGGGGATGGGCTATAATTCACCCCTCCACTTT,CASSAQGMGYNSPLHF
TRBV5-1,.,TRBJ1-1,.,TGCGCCAGCAGCTTGGCCACAGGGTACACTGAAGCTTTCTTT,CASSLATGYTEAFF
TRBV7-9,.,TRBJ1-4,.,TGTGCCAGCAGCTTAGGAGCAGGGTCGGAAGAAAAACTGTTTTTT,CASSLGAGSEEKLFF
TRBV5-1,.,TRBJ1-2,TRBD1,TGCGCCAGCAGCCAGGGGGCTGACTATGGCTACACCTTC,CASSQGADYGYTF
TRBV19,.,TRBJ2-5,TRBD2,TGTGCCAGTAGTATTCTAGCGGGGGGTCTATACTTC,CASSILAGGLYF
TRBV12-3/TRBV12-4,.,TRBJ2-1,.,TGTGCCAGCAGTTTTATTCCCAATGAGCAGTTCTTC,CASSFIPNEQFF
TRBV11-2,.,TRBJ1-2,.,TGTGCCAGCAGCCCCTCGGTGGGGCGGAACTATGGCTACACCTTC,CASSPSVGRNYGYTF
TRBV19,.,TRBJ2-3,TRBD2,TGTGCCAGTAGTATTGGGGCTAGCGGGGCTTTCACAGATACGCAGTATTTT,CASSIGASGAFTDTQYF
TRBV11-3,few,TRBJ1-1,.,TGTGCCAGCAGCTACGGTCCAGGGAACACTGAAGCTTTCTTT,CASSYGPGNTEAFF
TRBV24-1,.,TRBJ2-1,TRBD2,TGTGCCACGGTCGGGGGGGTTTACAATGAGCAGTTCTTC,CATVGGVYNEQFF
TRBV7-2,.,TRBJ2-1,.,TGTGCCAGCAGCGCCCGCCGAGGGAATGAGCAGTTCTTC,CASSARRGNEQFF
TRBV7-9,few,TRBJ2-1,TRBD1,TGTGCCAGCAGCGTACGGGACAGGGGGCCCAATGAGCAGTTCTTC,CASSVRDRGPNEQFF
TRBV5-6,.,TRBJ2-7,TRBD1,TGTGCCAGCAGCTTTTGGACAGGGGGCCCCTACGAGCAGTACTTC,CASSFWTGGPYEQYF
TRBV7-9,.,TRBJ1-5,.,TGTGCCAGCAGCTTGGGAGGTCAGCCCCAGCATTTT,CASSLGGQPQHF
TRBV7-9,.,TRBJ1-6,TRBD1,TGTGCCAGCAGCTTCACCGGGACAGGGAATTCACCCCTCCACTTT,CASSFTGTGNSPLHF
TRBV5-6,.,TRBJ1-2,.,TGTGCCAGCAGCTCATGGACACCAGAGTGGAGTGGCTACACCTTC,CASSSWTPEWSGYTF